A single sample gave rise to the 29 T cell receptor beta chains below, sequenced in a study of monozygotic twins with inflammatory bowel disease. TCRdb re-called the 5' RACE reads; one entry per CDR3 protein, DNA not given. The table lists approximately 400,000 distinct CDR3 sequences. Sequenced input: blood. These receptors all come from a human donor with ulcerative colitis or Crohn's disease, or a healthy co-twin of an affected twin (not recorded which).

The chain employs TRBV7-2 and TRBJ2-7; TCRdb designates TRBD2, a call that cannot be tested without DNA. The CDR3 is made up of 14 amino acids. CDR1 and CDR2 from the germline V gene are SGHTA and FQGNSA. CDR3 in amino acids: CASRRLALVYEQYF.

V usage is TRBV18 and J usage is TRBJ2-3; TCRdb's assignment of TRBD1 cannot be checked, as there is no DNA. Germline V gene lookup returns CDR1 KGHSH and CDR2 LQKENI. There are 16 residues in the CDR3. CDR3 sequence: CASSPLTGGRTDTQYF. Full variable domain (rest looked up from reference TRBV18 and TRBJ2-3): NAGVMQNPRHLVRRRGQEARLRCSPMKGHSHVYWYRQLPEEGLKFMVYLQKENIIDESGMPKERFSAEFPKEGPSILRIQQVVRGDSAAYFCASSPLTGGRTDTQYFGPGTRLTVL.

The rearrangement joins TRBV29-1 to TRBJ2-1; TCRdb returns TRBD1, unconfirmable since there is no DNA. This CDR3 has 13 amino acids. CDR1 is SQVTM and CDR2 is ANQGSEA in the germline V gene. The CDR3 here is CSVSRTGDNEQFF.

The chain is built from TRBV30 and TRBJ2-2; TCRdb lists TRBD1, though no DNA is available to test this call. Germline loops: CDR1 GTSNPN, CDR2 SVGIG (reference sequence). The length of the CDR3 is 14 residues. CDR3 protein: CASPDRVNTGELFF.

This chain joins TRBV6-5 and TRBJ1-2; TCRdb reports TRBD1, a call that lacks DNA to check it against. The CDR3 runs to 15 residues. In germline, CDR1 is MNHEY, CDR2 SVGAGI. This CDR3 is CASSHPGGVHYGYTF.

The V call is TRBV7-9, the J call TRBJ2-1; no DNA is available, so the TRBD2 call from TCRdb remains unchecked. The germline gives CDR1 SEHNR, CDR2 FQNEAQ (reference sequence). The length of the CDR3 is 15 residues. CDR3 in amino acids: CASSLPSGGAGEQFF. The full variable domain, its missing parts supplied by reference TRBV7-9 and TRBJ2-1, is DTGVSQNPRHKITKRGQNVTFRCDPISEHNRLYWYRQTLGQGPEFLTYFQNEAQLEKSRLLSDRFSAERPKGSFSTLEIQRTEQGDSAMYLCASSLPSGGAGEQFFGPGTRLTVL.

This chain's CDR3 is CSASVRDRATGELFF. The chain couples TRBV20-1 to TRBJ2-2; the D call of TRBD1 rests on TCRdb alone, since no DNA is present to check it. CDR3 length: 15 residues. Germline V gene lookup returns CDR1 DFQATT and CDR2 SNEGSKA (reference sequence).

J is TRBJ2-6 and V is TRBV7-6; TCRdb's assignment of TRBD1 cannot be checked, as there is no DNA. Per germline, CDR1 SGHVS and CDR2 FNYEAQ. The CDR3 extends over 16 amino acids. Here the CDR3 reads CASRFGEGTGANVLTF. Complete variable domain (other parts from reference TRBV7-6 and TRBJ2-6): GAGVSQSPRYKVTKRGQDVALRCDPISGHVSLYWYRQALGQGPEFLTYFNYEAQQDKSGLPNDRFSAERPEGSISTLTIQRTEQRDSAMYRCASRFGEGTGANVLTFGAGSRLTVL.

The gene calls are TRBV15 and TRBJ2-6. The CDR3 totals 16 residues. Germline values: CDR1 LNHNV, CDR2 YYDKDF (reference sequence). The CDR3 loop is CATSRSWLSGANVLTF.

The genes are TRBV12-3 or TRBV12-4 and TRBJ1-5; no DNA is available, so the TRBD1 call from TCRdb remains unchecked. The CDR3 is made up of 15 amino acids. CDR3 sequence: CASSPQGKGNQPQHF.

The CDR3 sequence is CASSYSLDPYEQYF. The chain combines TRBV6-5 with TRBJ2-7. The V gene's germline CDR1 is MNHEY and CDR2 SVGAGI. The CDR3 is made up of 14 amino acids.

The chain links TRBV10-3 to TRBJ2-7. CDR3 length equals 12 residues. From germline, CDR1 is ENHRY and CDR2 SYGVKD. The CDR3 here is CAISESAREQYF.

The CDR3 loop reads CASSYPGTPDTQYF. The chain couples TRBV6-6 to TRBJ2-3; TCRdb picks TRBD1, but there is no DNA to check that call. The CDR3 is 14 amino acids. From germline, CDR1 is MNHNY and CDR2 SVGAGI (reference sequence).

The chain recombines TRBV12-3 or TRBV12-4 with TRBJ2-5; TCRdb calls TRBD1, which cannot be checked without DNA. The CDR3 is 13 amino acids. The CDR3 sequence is CASSETGGETQYF.

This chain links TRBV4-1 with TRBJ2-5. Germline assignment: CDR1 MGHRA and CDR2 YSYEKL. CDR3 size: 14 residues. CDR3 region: CASSRGGVQETQYF.

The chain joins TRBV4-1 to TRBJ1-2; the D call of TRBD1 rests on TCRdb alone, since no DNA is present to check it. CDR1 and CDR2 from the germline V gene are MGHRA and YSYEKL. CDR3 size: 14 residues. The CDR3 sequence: CASSQEQGVYGYTF.

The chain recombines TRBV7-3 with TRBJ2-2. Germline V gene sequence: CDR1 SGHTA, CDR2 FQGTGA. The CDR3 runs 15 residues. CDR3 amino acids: CASSPTEANTGELFF.

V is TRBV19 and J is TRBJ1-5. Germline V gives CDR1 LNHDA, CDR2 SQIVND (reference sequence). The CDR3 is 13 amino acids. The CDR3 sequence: CASSPSVLEPQHF.

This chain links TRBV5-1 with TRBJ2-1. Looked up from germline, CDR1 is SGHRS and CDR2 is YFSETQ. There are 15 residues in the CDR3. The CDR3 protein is CASSFAGTSYNEQFF.

The CDR3 is CAVKNRGDANTEAFF. The chain links TRBV5-1 to TRBJ1-1; TCRdb's D call of TRBD1 is untestable without DNA. Per germline, CDR1 SGHRS and CDR2 YFSETQ. This CDR3 is 15 amino acids long.

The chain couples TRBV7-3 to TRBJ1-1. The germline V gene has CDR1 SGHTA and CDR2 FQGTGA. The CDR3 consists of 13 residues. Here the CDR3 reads CASSLMGGTEAFF. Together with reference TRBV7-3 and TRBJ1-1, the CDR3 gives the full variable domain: GAGVSQTPSNKVTEKGKYVELRCDPISGHTALYWYRQSLGQGPEFLIYFQGTGAADDSGLPNDRFFAVRPEGSVSTLKIQRTERGDSAVYLCASSLMGGTEAFFGQGTRLTVV.

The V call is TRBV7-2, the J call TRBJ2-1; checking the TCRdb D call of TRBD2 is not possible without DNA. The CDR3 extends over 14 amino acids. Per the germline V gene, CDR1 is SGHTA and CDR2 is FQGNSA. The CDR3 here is CANRLAGGPGEQFF.

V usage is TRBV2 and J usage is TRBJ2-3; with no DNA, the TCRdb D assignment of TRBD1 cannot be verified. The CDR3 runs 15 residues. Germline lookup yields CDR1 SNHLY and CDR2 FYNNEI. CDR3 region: CASHNQGALTDTQYF.

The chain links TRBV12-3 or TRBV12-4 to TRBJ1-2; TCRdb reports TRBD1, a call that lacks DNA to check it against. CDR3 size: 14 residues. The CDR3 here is CASSLRQGAYGYTF.

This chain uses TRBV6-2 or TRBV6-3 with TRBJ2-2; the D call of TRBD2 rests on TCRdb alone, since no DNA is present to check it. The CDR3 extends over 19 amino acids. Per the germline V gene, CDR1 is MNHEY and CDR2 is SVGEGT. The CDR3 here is CASSYSGLAGDPRTGELFF.

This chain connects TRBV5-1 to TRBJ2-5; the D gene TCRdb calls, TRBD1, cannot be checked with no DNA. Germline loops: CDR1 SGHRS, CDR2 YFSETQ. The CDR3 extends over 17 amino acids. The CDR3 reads CASSLRPGGPTLGTQYF.

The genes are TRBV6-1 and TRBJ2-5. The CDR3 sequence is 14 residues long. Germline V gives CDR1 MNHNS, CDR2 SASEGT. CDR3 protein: CASSVDPIGETQYF.

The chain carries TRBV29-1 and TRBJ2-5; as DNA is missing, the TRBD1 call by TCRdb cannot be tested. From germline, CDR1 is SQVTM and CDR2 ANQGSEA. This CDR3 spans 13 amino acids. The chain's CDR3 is CSVDPDRKETQYF.

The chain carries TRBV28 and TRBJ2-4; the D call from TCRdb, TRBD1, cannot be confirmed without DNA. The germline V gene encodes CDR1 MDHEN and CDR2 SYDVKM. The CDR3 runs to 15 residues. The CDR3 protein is CASSLFSQAQNIQYF. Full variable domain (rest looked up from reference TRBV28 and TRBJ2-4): DVKVTQSSRYLVKRTGEKVFLECVQDMDHENMFWYRQDPGLGLRLIYFSYDVKMKEKGDIPEGYSVSREKKERFSLILESASTNQTSMYLCASSLFSQAQNIQYFGAGTRLSVL.